Listed below are T cell receptor beta chains from one sample, sequenced in a study of blood T cells in healthy people across ages. TCRdb used MiXCR to reprocess the 5' RACE reads, holding one entry per CDR3 protein. Among hundreds of thousands of distinct CDR3 sequences listed, roughly 47% were seen once. Sequencing was performed on blood. The receptors originated from a woman aged 55-70 years in good health. Both conserved end residues are trimmed from each CDR3.

cdr3_aa j_call v_call
ASSLGDGNQPQH TRBJ1-5 TRBV5-1
ASSNGAAGTQY NA TRBV14
ASSLAPEVGGNEQF TRBJ2-1 TRBV5-1
ATSREASGAGYGEQF TRBJ2-1 TRBV15
ASHSEGHNEQF TRBJ2-1 TRBV9
ASSGRPRGSYEQY TRBJ2-7 TRBV5-1
VSSHLEGGGAHNEQF TRBJ2-1 TRBV4-1
ASGQSGTGATAKYNEQF TRBJ2-1 TRBV4-1
SVLRSGAGGFYGYT TRBJ1-2 TRBV29-1
ASSQGHPQSYT TRBJ1-2 TRBV3-1
AISDGTSLTYNEQY NA TRBV10-3
ASREQGSVQPQH TRBJ1-5 TRBV28
SAEDRGTHNVQF TRBJ2-1 TRBV20-1